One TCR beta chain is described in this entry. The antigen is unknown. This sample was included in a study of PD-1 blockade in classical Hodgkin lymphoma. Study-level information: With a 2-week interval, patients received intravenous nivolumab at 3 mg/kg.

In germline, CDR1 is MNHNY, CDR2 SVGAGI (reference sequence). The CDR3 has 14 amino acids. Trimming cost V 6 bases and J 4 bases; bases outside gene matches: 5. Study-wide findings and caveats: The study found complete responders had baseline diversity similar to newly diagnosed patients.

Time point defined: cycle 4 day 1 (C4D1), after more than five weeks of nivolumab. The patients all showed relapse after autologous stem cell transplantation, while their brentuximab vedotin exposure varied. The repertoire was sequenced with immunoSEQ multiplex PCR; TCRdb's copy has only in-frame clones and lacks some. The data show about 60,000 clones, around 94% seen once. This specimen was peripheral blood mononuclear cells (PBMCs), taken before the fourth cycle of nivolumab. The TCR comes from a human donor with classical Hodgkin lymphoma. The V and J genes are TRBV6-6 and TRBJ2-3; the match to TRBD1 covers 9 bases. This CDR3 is CASRTGGRADTQYF. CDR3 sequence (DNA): TGTGCCAGCAGGACAGGGGGTAGGGCAGATACGCAGTATTTT.